The 2 T cell receptor beta chains given below trace back to one sample, sequenced in a study of blood T cell repertoires in COVID-19. Generated by immunoSEQ multiplex PCR, the TCRdb table keeps only in-frame clones and is missing some. The sample yields over 110,000 clones, 78% seen once. Sequenced input: peripheral blood. The receptor source for this set is a woman aged 60 to 75 with acute or convalescent COVID-19.

The genes are TRBV27 and TRBJ1-4; D unresolved. The V gene's germline CDR1 is MNHEY and CDR2 SMNVEV (reference sequence). V was trimmed by 3 bases and J by 4 bases, leaving 9 bases between them. This CDR3 spans 14 amino acids. In nucleotides, the CDR3 is TGTGCCAGCAGTTTCGCGGGGAATAATGAAAAACTGTTTTTT. As protein: CASSFAGNNEKLFF.

This rearrangement joins TRBV15 to TRBJ2-2; tentative D call: TRBD2 (6 bases). Trimming left V 0 bases short and J 3 bases short, with 14 bases between. Germline lookup yields CDR1 LNHNV and CDR2 YYDKDF (reference sequence). The CDR3 totals 17 residues. The CDR3 sequence is CATSRDRTTHYTGELFF. The CDR3 DNA sequence: TGTGCCACCAGCAGAGACCGGACTACCCATTACACCGGGGAGCTGTTTTTT. The variable domain in full, completed from reference TRBV15 and TRBJ2-2, reads DAMVIQNPRYQVTQFGKPVTLSCSQTLNHNVMYWYQQKSSQAPKLLFHYYDKDFNNEADTPDNFQSRRPNTSFCFLDIRSPGLGDTAMYLCATSRDRTTHYTGELFFGEGSRLTVL.